This T cell receptor beta chain was recorded in a study of control samples from healthy donors and cancer patients. The V end was cut by 3 bases, the J end by 4 bases, with 19 bases between. The germline V gene encodes CDR1 SGDLS and CDR2 YYNGEE. This CDR3 has 16 amino acids. Only in-frame clones appear in the TCRdb table, and some are missing; sequencing was by immunoSEQ multiplex PCR. The sample has over 150,000 clones; about nine tenths are singletons. The source is a woman between 40 and 55 years old in good health. The V gene is TRBV9, the J gene TRBJ1-2, with D perhaps TRBD1 (5 bases). Sequencing was done on a sample of blood. The CDR3 DNA is TGTGCCAGCAGCGCTACTCTCGGGGGGGTTGGCTATGGCTACACCTTC. It encodes CASSATLGGVGYGYTF.